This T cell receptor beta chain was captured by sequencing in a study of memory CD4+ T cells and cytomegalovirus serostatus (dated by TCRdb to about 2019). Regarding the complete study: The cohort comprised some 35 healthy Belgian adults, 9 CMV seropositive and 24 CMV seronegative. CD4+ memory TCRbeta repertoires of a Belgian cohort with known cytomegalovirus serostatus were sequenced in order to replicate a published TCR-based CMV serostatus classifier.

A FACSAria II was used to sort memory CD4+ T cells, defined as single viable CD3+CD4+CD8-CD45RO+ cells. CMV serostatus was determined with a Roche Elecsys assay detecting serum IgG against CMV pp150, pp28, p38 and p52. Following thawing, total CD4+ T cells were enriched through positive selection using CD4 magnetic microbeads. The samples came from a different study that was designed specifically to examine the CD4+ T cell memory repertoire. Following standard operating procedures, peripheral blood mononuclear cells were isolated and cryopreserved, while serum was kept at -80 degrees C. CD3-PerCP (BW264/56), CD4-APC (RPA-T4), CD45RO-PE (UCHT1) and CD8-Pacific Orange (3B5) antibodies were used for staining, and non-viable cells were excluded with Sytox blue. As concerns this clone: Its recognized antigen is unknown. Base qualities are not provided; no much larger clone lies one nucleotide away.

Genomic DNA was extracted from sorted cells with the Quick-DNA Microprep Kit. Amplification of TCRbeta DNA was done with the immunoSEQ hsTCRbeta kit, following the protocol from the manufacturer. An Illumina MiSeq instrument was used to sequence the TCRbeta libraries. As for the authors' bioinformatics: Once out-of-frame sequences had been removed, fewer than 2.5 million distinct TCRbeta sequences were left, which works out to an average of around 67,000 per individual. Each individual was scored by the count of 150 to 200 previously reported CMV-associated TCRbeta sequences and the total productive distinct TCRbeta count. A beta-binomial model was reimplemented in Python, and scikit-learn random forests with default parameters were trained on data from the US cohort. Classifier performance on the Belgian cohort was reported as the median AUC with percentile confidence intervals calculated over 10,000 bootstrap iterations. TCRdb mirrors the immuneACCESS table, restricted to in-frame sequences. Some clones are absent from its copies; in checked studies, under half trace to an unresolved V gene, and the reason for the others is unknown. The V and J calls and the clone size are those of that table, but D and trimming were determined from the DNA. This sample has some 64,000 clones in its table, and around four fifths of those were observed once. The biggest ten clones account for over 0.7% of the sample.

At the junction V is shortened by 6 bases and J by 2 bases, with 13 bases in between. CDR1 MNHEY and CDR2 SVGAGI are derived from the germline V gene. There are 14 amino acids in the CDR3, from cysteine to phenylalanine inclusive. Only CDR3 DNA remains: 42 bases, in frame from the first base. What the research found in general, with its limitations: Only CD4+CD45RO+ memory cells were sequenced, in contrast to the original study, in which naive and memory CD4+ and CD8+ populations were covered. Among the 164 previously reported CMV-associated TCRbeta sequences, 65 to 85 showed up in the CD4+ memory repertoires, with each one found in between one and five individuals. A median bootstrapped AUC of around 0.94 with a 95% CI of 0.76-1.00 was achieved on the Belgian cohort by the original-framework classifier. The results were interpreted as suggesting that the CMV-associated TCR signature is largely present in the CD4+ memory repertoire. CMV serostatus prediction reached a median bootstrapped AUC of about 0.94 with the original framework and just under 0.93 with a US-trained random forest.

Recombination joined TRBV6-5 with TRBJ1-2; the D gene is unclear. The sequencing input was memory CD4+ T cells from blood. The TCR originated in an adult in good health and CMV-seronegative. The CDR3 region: CASSPRGVNYGYTF. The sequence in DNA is TGTGCCAGCAGCCCCCGCGGGGTCAACTATGGCTACACCTTC.